These T cell receptor beta chains were read from a single sample in a study of blood T cell repertoires in COVID-19. Sequencing was performed with immunoSEQ multiplex PCR; in TCRdb, only in-frame clones are kept and a portion is missing. In the table there are 140,000 to 150,000 clones, 84% of which are singletons. Sequenced input: peripheral blood. The receptors stem from a man aged 60 to 69 with active or convalescent COVID-19. Each CDR3 is given with its conserved first and last residue. A D gene is named only where the DNA matches it firmly. Clone size, where shown, is once, few, many, or a class for clones that have expanded.

V,D,J,size,DNA,CDR3
TRBV27,TRBD1,TRBJ1-3,.,TGTGCCAGCAGGAACACAGGGGGCTCTGGAAACACCATATATTTT,CASRNTGGSGNTIYF
TRBV15,TRBD1,TRBJ1-3,.,TGTGCCACCAGCAGAGTATTGGACAGGGGGACTGGAAACACCATATATTTT,CATSRVLDRGTGNTIYF
TRBV27,TRBD2,TRBJ2-1,.,TGTGCCAGCAGGGTACTAGCGGGGGGCTCCTACAATGAGCAGTTCTTC,CASRVLAGGSYNEQFF
TRBV7-2,.,TRBJ1-2,.,TGTGCCAGCAGCTTCCTGGGGGCAGTCTATGGCTACACCTTC,CASSFLGAVYGYTF
TRBV5-6,.,TRBJ2-5,.,TGTGCCAGCAGCCCAGCGGTTGGGTTAACCCAAGAGACCCAGTACTTC,CASSPAVGLTQETQYF
TRBV2,.,TRBJ2-2,.,TGTGCCACACGGGACTTCAACACCGGGGAGCTGTTTTTT,CATRDFNTGELFF
TRBV29-1,TRBD2,TRBJ2-2,.,TGCAGCGTTGAAGATAGGGCTAGCGGGAGAAAAACCGGGGAGCTGTTTTTT,CSVEDRASGRKTGELFF
TRBV15,TRBD2,TRBJ2-1,.,TGTGCCACCAGCACGTTAGGGAGCGGGGCCTACAATGAGCAGTTCTTC,CATSTLGSGAYNEQFF
TRBV30,.,TRBJ2-5,.,TGTGCCTGGAGTAAAACAGGGATAAAAGAGACCCAGTACTTC,CAWSKTGIKETQYF
TRBV2,TRBD2,TRBJ2-1,.,TGTGCCAGCAGTCTGGGGGGTAGCGGGGCTTACAATGAGCAGTTCTTC,CASSLGGSGAYNEQFF
TRBV4-3,.,TRBJ2-1,.,TGCGCCAGCAGCCCATACTACGGGAGCTCCTACAATGAGCAGTTCTTC,CASSPYYGSSYNEQFF
TRBV10-3,TRBD1,TRBJ1-6,.,TGTGCCATCAGTGAAGGACAGGGGAATTCACCCCTCCACTTT,CAISEGQGNSPLHF
TRBV3-1/TRBV3-2,TRBD1,TRBJ1-1,.,TGTGCCAGCAGCCCGACAGGGATCGGCACTGAAGCTTTCTTT,CASSPTGIGTEAFF
TRBV19,.,TRBJ1-4,.,TGTGCCAGTAGCCCCCCTACAGGGACTAATGAAAAACTGTTTTTT,CASSPPTGTNEKLFF
TRBV6-5,.,TRBJ1-1,.,TGTGCCAGCAGTACCACACGGAACACTGAAGCTTTCTTT,CASSTTRNTEAFF
TRBV6-5,.,TRBJ2-1,.,TGTGCCAGCAGCCTCGACAGTGCCTACAATGAGCAGTTCTTC,CASSLDSAYNEQFF
TRBV5-1,TRBD1,TRBJ1-1,.,TGCGCCAGCAGCTTGGCTCCCAGGGGGGACACTGAAGCTTTCTTT,CASSLAPRGDTEAFF
TRBV19,TRBD2,TRBJ2-5,.,TGTGCCAGTAGTCTCCAGCGGGAGGCCCGGGGACAAGAGACCCAGTACTTC,CASSLQREARGQETQYF
TRBV3-1/TRBV3-2,.,TRBJ2-2,.,TGTGCCAGCAGGGATAAGAGGTTCGCGAACACCGGGGAGCTGTTTTTT,CASRDKRFANTGELFF
TRBV5-4,.,TRBJ2-1,.,TGTGCCAGCATGAGGAGTCTGATGGATGAGCAGTTCTTC,CASMRSLMDEQFF
TRBV6-2/TRBV6-3,TRBD2,TRBJ2-1,.,TGTGCCAGCAGTCTTCTAACTAGCGGGAGTAGGGGGGGAGCCGATGAGCAGTTCTTC,CASSLLTSGSRGGADEQFF
TRBV7-2,.,TRBJ2-1,once,TGTGCCAGCAGCTTAATAGCGATAAACAATGAGCAGTTCTTC,CASSLIAINNEQFF
TRBV11-3,.,TRBJ2-2,.,TGTGCCAGCAGCTCTATCATGAACACCGGGGAGCTGTTTTTT,CASSSIMNTGELFF
TRBV9,.,TRBJ2-1,.,TGTGCCAGCAGCGTAGCGTCAGGTTGGGGGCCATCGGGGGAGCAGTTCTTC,CASSVASGWGPSGEQFF
TRBV15,.,TRBJ2-2,.,TGTGCCACCAGCAGGGGGCAGGGGCGCACCGGGGAGCTGTTTTTT,CATSRGQGRTGELFF
TRBV18,.,TRBJ2-7,.,TGTGCCAGCTCACCCTTCCGGGAAGGCCTAAGGTCCTACGAGCAGTACTTC,CASSPFREGLRSYEQYF
TRBV5-8,.,TRBJ2-2,.,TGTGCCAGCAGCCTGACGAGGCGGTCCACCGGGGAGCTGTTTTTT,CASSLTRRSTGELFF
TRBV25-1,TRBD2,TRBJ2-1,.,TGTGCCAGCAGTCTTCCGACTAGCGGGAGAGGGGACACCAATGAGCAGTTCTTC,CASSLPTSGRGDTNEQFF
TRBV24-1,.,TRBJ1-1,once,TGTGCCACCAGTGATTTTAAGGCGTCGACAGGAGCTTTCTTT,CATSDFKASTGAFF